Listed below are T cell receptor beta chains from one sample, sequenced in a study of blood T cell repertoires in COVID-19. TCRdb's copy holds only in-frame clones and misses some; the assay was immunoSEQ multiplex PCR. The sample records about 190,000 clones, around 84% being singletons. Sequencing used PBMCs or T cells enriched from blood (not recorded which). The receptors stem from a woman aged 30 to 39 who had recovered from COVID-19. Each CDR3 is given with its conserved first and last residue.

V | CDR3
TRBV29-1 | CSGGTGNTEAFF
TRBV5-4 | CASSLGLGSYEQYF
TRBV5-1 | CASSLEGVQGSSYGYTF
TRBV6-5 | CASSSGTGGGTQYF
TRBV7-2 | CASSPWTSGSNEQFF
TRBV5-1 | CASSLGYRAANTEAFF
TRBV19 | CASSGTGFADTQYF
TRBV5-1 | CASSLQRGQPQHF
TRBV6-4 | CASSKIPNMNTGELFF
TRBV6-4 | CASSDSGGSGVHSYNEQFF
TRBV2 | CASRPTGGDTQYF
TRBV7-3 | CASSLMGGPYGYTF
TRBV15 | CATSRGGGQNTEAFF
TRBV28 | CASSPALRGNEQFF
TRBV9 | CASSASSGTYNEQFF